The 14 T cell receptor beta chains presented below share a single source sample, sequenced in a study of patients and donors after allogeneic stem cell transplantation. TCRdb reanalysed the RT-PCR reads using MiXCR and keeps one entry per CDR3 protein. The sample records 200,000 to 250,000 distinct CDR3 sequences, over 12% being singletons. Sequenced material: blood, either unsorted or a sorted T cell fraction (not recorded which). The origin of the receptors is a human donor who was either an allogeneic HSCT recipient or a stem cell or donor lymphocyte infusion donor (not recorded which). It is not recorded whose cells these are; they may come from a transplant donor.

The genes are TRBV5-1 and TRBJ2-7, with 8 bases matching TRBD1. This CDR3 spans 15 amino acids. Germline lookup yields CDR1 SGHRS and CDR2 YFSETQ. Losses at the gene ends were 4 bases for V and 7 bases for J; bases not matched to a gene: 13. CDR3 sequence reads: CASSPFPDRAREQYF. CDR3 coding DNA: TGCGCCAGCAGCCCTTTTCCGGACAGGGCGAGAGAGCAGTACTTC. Looking up the rest from reference TRBV5-1 and TRBJ2-7 gives the full variable domain: KAGVTQTPRYLIKTRGQQVTLSCSPISGHRSVSWYQQTPGQGLQFLFEYFSETQRNKGNFPGRFSGRQFSNSRSEMNVSTLELGDSALYLCASSPFPDRAREQYFGPGTRLTVT.

The V call is TRBV5-6, the J call TRBJ1-4, with D uncertain. V shed 0 bases and J shed 11 bases, with 14 bases lying between them. Germline values: CDR1 SGHDT, CDR2 YYEEEE. The length of the CDR3 is 14 residues. The CDR3 reads CASSLGAGKHKLFF. DNA of the CDR3: TGTGCCAGCAGCTTGGGGGCAGGAAAGCACAAACTGTTTTTT.

The chain uses TRBV3-1 and TRBJ2-4; unclear D gene. Trimming shortened V by 3 bases and J by 0 bases, and 9 bases separated the two germline ends. Germline CDR1 reads LGHDT; CDR2 reads YNNKEL (reference sequence). This CDR3 is 15 amino acids long. The CDR3, as DNA: TGTGCCAGCAGCCATTCAGTTCTAGCCAAAAACATTCAGTACTTC. Amino acid sequence: CASSHSVLAKNIQYF. The whole variable domain, filled in from reference TRBV3-1 and TRBJ2-4, reads DTAVSQTPKYLVTQMGNDKSIKCEQNLGHDTMYWYKQDSKKFLKIMFSYNNKELIINETVPNRFSPKSPDKAHLNLHINSLELGDSAVYFCASSHSVLAKNIQYFGAGTRLSVL.

The chain links TRBV20-1 to TRBJ1-2; D not resolved. The CDR3 totals 10 residues. Deletions cut 4 bases from V and 8 bases from J, with 8 bases between. CDR1 and CDR2 from the germline V gene are DFQATT and SNEGSKA (reference sequence). This chain's CDR3 is CSANNKGYTF. CDR3 sequence (DNA): TGCAGTGCTAATAACAAGGGCTACACCTTC.

This clonotype was detected only a few times. The chain uses TRBV29-1 and TRBJ1-3, with 8 nucleotides matching TRBD1. Germline V gene lookup returns CDR1 SQVTM and CDR2 ANQGSEA. CDR3 length equals 13 residues. V lost 5 bases to trimming and J lost 4 bases; unmatched junction nucleotides: 4. Here the CDR3 reads CSVSGDRGNTIYF. As DNA, the CDR3 is TGCAGCGTTTCCGGGGACAGGGGAAACACCATATATTTT.

V is TRBV3-1 and J is TRBJ2-6; perhaps D is TRBD1 or TRBD2 (5 bases each). Deletions cut 1 base from V and 1 base from J, with 8 bases between. Germline V gene lookup returns CDR1 LGHDT and CDR2 YNNKEL (reference sequence). The CDR3 spans 16 residues. Here the CDR3 DNA reads TGTGCCAGCAGCCAAGGGGACCTATCTGGGGCCAACGTCCTGACTTTC. Translation: CASSQGDLSGANVLTF.

The chain uses TRBV12-3 or TRBV12-4 and TRBJ1-2; TRBD1 matches at 9 bases. This CDR3 comprises 18 residues. J lost 3 bases, V lost 2 bases, and 13 bases had no gene match. CDR3: CASSLSTGTGTFDYGYTF. In nucleotides, the CDR3 is TGTGCCAGCAGTTTAAGTACGGGGACAGGGACATTCGACTATGGCTACACCTTC.

A few counts support this clonotype. The chain has TRBV12-3 or TRBV12-4 and TRBJ1-4; D is ambiguous. This CDR3 is 16 amino acids long. The ends were cut back, 0 bases at V and 7 bases at J, with 15 bases in the middle. The CDR3 coding sequence is TGTGCCAGCAGTTTAGCCGGGATGTGGTTAGGTGAAAAACTGTTTTTT. This encodes CASSLAGMWLGEKLFF.

The count of this clonotype is one. The rearrangement joins TRBV13 to TRBJ1-2, with 7 bases lining up with TRBD1. Germline CDR1 and CDR2: PRHDT and FYEKMQ (reference sequence). V shed 8 bases and J 6 bases; nucleotides not matched to a gene: 15. The CDR3 is made up of 15 amino acids. The CDR3 DNA follows: TGTGCCAGCCTGTACGGGGGACAGACCCTTCATGGCTACACCTTC. Its translation: CASLYGGQTLHGYTF. The whole variable domain, filled in from reference TRBV13 and TRBJ1-2, reads AAGVIQSPRHLIKEKRETATLKCYPIPRHDTVYWYQQGPGQDPQFLISFYEKMQSDKGSIPDRFSAQQFSDYHSELNMSSLELGDSALYFCASLYGGQTLHGYTFGSGTRLTVV.

This clonotype was detected ten times or more. The rearrangement joins TRBV10-3 to TRBJ2-3; no definite D call. The CDR3 is 12 amino acids. Germline CDR1 ENHRY, CDR2 SYGVKD. Trimming removed 10 bases at V and 2 bases at J, with 10 bases between. The DNA for the CDR3 is TGTGCCACCGGCCCCTACACAGATACGCAGTATTTT. Translated: CATGPYTDTQYF.

This chain joins TRBV6-5 and TRBJ2-1, with TRBD2 identical over 11 bases. Germline V CDR1 and CDR2: MNHEY, SVGAGI. The trim removed 4 bases at V and 2 bases at J, leaving 13 bases unmatched. CDR3 length: 19 amino acids. The CDR3 sequence: CASSSPRLAGSQPYNEQFF. CDR3 bases: TGTGCCAGCAGTTCCCCGAGACTAGCGGGAAGCCAACCCTACAATGAGCAGTTCTTC.

This clonotype showed up many times. The chain carries TRBV18 and TRBJ2-3, with D tentatively TRBD2 (5 bases). Germline assignment: CDR1 KGHSH and CDR2 LQKENI. Trimming removed 1 base from V and 0 bases from J, with 8 bases in between. The CDR3 runs 15 residues. The CDR3 nucleotides are TGTGCCAGCTCACCACTTGGCGGGAGCACAGATACGCAGTATTTT. It yields the protein CASSPLGGSTDTQYF.

This chain joins TRBV5-6 and TRBJ1-2; D is possibly TRBD1 (6 bases). V was pared by 0 bases and J by 0 bases, with 9 bases between. This CDR3 contains 15 residues. Germline CDR1 SGHDT, CDR2 YYEEEE. As DNA, the CDR3 is TGTGCCAGCAGCTTGGTGGACAGCTCTAACTATGGCTACACCTTC. It encodes CASSLVDSSNYGYTF.

The chain couples TRBV5-5 to TRBJ2-7; 7 bases map to TRBD1. The CDR3 totals 13 residues. The junction had 7 bases not matched to a gene; V was cut back by 4 bases and J by 6 bases. From germline, CDR1 is SGHKS and CDR2 YYEKEE (reference sequence). For the CDR3, the DNA is TGTGCCAGCAGCCCTCTAGGACAGGTCGAGCAGTACTTC. Translation gives CASSPLGQVEQYF. Looking up the rest from reference TRBV5-5 and TRBJ2-7 gives the full variable domain: DAGVTQSPTHLIKTRGQQVTLRCSPISGHKSVSWYQQVLGQGPQFIFQYYEKEERGRGNFPDRFSARQFPNYSSELNVNALLLGDSALYLCASSPLGQVEQYFGPGTRLTVT.